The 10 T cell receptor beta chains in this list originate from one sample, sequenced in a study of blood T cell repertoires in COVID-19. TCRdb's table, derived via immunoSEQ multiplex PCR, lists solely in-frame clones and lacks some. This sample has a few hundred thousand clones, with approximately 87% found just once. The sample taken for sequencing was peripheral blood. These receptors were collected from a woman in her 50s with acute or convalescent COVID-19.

The CDR3 protein is CASSLRRDWNEQFF. The CDR3, as DNA: TGTGCCAGCAGCTTACGTCGAGATTGGAATGAGCAGTTCTTC. The gene calls are TRBV7-8 and TRBJ2-1; D not certain. Trimming pared 2 bases from V and 7 bases from J, leaving 12 bases between. Germline V lookup: CDR1 SGHVS, CDR2 FQNEAQ. CDR3 length equals 14 residues. Together with reference TRBV7-8 and TRBJ2-1, the CDR3 gives the full variable domain: GAGVSQSPRYKVAKRGQDVALRCDPISGHVSLFWYQQALGQGPEFLTYFQNEAQLDKSGLPSDRFFAERPEGSVSTLKIQRTQQEDSAVYLCASSLRRDWNEQFFGPGTRLTVL.

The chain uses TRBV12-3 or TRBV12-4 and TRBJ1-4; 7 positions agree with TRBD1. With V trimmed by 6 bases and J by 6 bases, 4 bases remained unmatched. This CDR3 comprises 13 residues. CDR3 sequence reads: CASSRTGDEKLFF. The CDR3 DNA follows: TGTGCCAGCAGCAGGACAGGCGATGAAAAACTGTTTTTT.

This chain's CDR3 is CSARAPVRDYQYF. The CDR3 coding sequence is TGCAGTGCTCGTGCCCCTGTCAGGGACTACCAGTACTTC. This sequence joins TRBV20-1 and TRBJ2-7, with TRBD2 matching over 7 bases. CDR3 length equals 13 residues. Germline V gene data show CDR1 as DFQATT and CDR2 as SNEGSKA (reference sequence). With 5 bases clipped from V and 10 bases from J, the junction kept 14 bases outside the gene matches.

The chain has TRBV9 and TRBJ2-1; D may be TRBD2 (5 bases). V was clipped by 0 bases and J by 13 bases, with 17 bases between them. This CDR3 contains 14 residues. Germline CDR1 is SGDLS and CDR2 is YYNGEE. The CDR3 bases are TGTGCCAGCAGCGTAGGAGCCGCGGGTTTTAGCCAGTTCTTC. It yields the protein CASSVGAAGFSQFF.

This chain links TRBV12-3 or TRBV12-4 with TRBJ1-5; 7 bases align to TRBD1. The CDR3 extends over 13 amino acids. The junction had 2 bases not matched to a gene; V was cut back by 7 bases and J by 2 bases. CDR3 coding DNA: TGTGCCAGCACCGGGACAGGCAATCAGCCCCAGCATTTT. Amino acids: CASTGTGNQPQHF.

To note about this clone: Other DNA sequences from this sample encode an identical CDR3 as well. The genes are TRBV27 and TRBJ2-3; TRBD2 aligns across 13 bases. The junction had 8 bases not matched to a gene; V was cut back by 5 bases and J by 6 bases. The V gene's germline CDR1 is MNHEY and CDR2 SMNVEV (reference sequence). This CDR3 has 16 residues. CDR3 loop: CASSPLAGGPSDTQYF. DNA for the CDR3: TGTGCCAGCAGTCCACTAGCGGGAGGGCCCTCCGATACGCAGTATTTT.

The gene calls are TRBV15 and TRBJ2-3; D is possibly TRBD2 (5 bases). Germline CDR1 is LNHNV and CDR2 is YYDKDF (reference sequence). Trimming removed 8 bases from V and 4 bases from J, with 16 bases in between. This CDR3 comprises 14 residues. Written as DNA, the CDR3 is TGTGCCACCGGTAGCGACGTCGGGGCAGATACGCAGTATTTT. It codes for CATGSDVGADTQYF.

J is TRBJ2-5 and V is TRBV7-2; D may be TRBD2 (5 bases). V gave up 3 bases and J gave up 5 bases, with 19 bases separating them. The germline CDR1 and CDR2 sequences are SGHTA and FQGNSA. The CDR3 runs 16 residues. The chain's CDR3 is CASSFTLPGERETQYF. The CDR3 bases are TGTGCCAGCAGCTTTACCCTCCCCGGGGAGCGGGAGACCCAGTACTTC.

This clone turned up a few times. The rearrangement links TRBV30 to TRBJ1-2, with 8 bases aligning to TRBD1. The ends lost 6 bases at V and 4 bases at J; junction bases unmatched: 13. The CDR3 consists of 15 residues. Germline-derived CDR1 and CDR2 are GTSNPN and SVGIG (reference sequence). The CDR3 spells CACTETGAIGYGYTF. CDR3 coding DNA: TGTGCCTGTACAGAGACAGGGGCGATAGGCTATGGCTACACCTTC.

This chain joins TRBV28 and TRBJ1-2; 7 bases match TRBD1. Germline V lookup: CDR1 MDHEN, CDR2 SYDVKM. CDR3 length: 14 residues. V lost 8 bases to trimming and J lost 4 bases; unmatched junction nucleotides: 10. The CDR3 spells CASLRDSQFYGYTF. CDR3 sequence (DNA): TGTGCCAGCCTCCGGGACAGTCAATTCTATGGCTACACCTTC.